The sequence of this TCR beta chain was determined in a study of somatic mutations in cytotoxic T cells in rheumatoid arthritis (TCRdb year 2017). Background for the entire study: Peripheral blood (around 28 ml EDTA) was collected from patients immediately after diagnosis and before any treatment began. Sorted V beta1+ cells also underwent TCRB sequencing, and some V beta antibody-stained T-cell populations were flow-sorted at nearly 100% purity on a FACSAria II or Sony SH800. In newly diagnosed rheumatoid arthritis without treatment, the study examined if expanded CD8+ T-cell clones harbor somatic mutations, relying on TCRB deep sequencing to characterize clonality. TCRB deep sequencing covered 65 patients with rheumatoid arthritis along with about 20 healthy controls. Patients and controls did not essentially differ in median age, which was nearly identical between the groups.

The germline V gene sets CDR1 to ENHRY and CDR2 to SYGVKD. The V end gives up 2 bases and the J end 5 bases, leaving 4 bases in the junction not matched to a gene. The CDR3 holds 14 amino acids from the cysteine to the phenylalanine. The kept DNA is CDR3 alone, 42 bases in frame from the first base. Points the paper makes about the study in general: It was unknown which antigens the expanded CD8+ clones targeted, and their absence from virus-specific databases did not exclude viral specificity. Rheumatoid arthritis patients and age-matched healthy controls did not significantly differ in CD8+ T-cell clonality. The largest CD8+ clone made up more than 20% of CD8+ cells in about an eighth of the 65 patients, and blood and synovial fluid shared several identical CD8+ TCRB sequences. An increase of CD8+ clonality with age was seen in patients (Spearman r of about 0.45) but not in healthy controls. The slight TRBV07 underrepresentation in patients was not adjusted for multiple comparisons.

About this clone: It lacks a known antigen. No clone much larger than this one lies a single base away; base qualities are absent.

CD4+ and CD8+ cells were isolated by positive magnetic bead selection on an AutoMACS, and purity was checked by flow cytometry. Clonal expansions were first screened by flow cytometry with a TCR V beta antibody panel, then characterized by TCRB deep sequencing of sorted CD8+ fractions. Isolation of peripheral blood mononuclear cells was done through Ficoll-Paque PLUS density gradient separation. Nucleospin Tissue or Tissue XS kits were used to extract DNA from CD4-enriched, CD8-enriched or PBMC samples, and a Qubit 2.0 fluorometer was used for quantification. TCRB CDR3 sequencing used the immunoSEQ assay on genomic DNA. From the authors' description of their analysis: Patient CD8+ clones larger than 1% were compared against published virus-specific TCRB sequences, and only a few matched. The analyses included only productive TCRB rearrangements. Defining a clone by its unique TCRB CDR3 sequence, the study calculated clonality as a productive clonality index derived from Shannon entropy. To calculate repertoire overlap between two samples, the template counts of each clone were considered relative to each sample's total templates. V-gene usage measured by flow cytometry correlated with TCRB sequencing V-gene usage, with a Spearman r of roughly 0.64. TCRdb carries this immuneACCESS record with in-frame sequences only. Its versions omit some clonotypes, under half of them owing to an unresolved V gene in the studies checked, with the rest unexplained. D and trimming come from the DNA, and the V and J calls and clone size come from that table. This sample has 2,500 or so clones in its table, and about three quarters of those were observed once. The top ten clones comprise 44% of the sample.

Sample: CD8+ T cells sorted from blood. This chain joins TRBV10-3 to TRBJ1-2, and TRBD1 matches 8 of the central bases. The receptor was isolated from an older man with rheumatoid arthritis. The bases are TGTGCCATCAGTGAGGCAGGGGGCGCGTATGGCTACACCTTC. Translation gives CAISEAGGAYGYTF.